This T cell receptor beta chain is drawn from a study of neoadjuvant nivolumab and ipilimumab in lung cancer. Study as a whole: The combination arm added day-1 ipilimumab 1 mg/kg to nivolumab 3 mg/kg on days 1, 15, 29.

The V and J ends lost 3 bases and 3 bases respectively, with 17 bases between them. Germline V gene sequence: CDR1 LNHDA, CDR2 SQIVND (reference sequence). The CDR3 is 16 residues long. Only in-frame clones appear in the TCRdb table, and some are missing; sequencing was by immunoSEQ multiplex PCR. Of fewer than 35,000 clones listed, roughly 80% are singletons. Notes on the study in general: From pretherapy to surgery, tumor richness and clonality rose with dual therapy. Compared with tumor-adjacent uninvolved lung, resected tumors showed greater richness and clonality. TCR clonality did not significantly correlate with pathologic tumor regression.

This clone was found once. Its antigen is currently unknown. This sample comprised peripheral blood, obtained before neoadjuvant nivolumab, alone or with ipilimumab. The clonotype was recovered from an adult with non-small cell lung cancer. This chain links TRBV19 with TRBJ1-1; D may be TRBD1 (5 bases). CDR3 DNA: TGTGCCAGTAGTATGAGGAAGGACAATATGGACACTGAAGCTTTCTTT. Protein sequence: CASSMRKDNMDTEAFF.